This entry describes one T cell receptor (beta chain). Its matching antigen is unknown. The sample originates from a study of T cells in localized non-small cell lung cancer. Study-wide results and caveats: Among the top 100 tumor clones, a median about 52 appeared in adjacent lung. In the blood, greater T cell density corresponded to longer overall survival. Uninvolved adjacent lung had higher T cell clonality than tumor and all other tissues.

J gave up 5 bases and V 5 bases, and 3 bases lay outside the gene matches. CDR3 length equals 14 residues. The germline CDR1 and CDR2 sequences are MNHNS and SASEGT. Assay used: immunoSEQ multiplex PCR; TCRdb lists only in-frame clones, some missing. The sample lists around 28,000 clones, 90% to 95% occurring once. Sequencing used peripheral blood, obtained before any cancer treatment. The TCR originated in a woman aged 40-69 years with stage I lung adenocarcinoma. This chain uses TRBV6-1 with TRBJ2-5, with 12 positions matching TRBD2. CDR3 amino acids: CASSSLAGGETQYF. The CDR3 DNA follows: TGTGCCAGCAGTTCTCTAGCGGGAGGGGAGACCCAGTACTTC.